This is a list of T cell receptor beta chains from one sample in a study of cytomegalovirus exposure and HLA in healthy donors. The repertoire was sequenced with immunoSEQ multiplex PCR; TCRdb's copy has only in-frame clones and lacks some. The sample lists 130,000 to 150,000 clones, over 70% seen once, with approximately 0.97% in the top ten. Material: PBMCs. Source of these receptors: a man between 18 and 35 years old in good health and CMV-seronegative. CDR3s include the opening cysteine and the closing phenylalanine or tryptophan. Fields, in order: D gene, J gene, clone size, V gene, CDR3 protein, CDR3 DNA. D genes are given only for firm matches. Expanded clones get a size class; other rows say once, few or many, or leave the size out.

>TRBD1|TRBJ1-4|few|TRBV5-1
CASSPTPGTAYEKLFF
TGCGCCAGCAGCCCGACTCCCGGGACAGCTTATGAAAAACTGTTTTTT
>TRBD1|TRBJ2-2|once|TRBV7-2
CASSRRTGSGTGELFF
TGTGCCAGCAGTCGAAGGACAGGGTCGGGCACCGGGGAGCTGTTTTTT
>-|TRBJ1-3|few|TRBV4-3
CASSQDLVQRSGNTIYF
TGCGCCAGCAGCCAAGATCTGGTACAACGCTCTGGAAACACCATATATTTT
>TRBD1|TRBJ2-7|-|TRBV5-4
CASSLDFAGTAYEQYF
TGTGCCAGCAGCTTGGACTTCGCCGGGACAGCCTACGAGCAGTACTTC
>-|TRBJ1-6|-|TRBV11-2
CASSPAPHSPLHF
TGTGCCAGCAGCCCTGCGCCCCATTCACCCCTCCACTTT
>-|TRBJ1-1|few|TRBV9
CASSVDPAAEAFF
TGTGCCAGCAGCGTAGATCCTGCGGCTGAAGCTTTCTTT
>TRBD1|TRBJ1-3|-|TRBV5-8
CASSLEDRGFGNTIYF
TGTGCCAGCAGCTTGGAGGACAGGGGGTTCGGAAACACCATATATTTT
>-|TRBJ2-5|-|TRBV6-5
CASSYEGRETQYF
TGTGCCAGCAGTTACGAGGGTCGGGAGACCCAGTACTTC
>TRBD1|TRBJ1-5|few|TRBV19
CASSIDRGRVFYQPQHF
TGTGCCAGTAGTATTGACAGGGGGCGAGTGTTTTATCAGCCCCAGCATTTT
>TRBD1|TRBJ1-3|-|TRBV7-2
CASSFDGTDGNTIYF
TGTGCCAGCAGCTTTGACGGGACAGACGGAAACACCATATATTTT
>TRBD1|TRBJ2-7|-|TRBV18
CASSPSRTGVYEQYF
TGTGCCAGCTCACCCTCCCGGACAGGGGTGTACGAGCAGTACTTC
>-|TRBJ2-3|-|TRBV6-4
CASSESSTDTQYF
TGTGCCAGCAGTGAGTCTAGCACAGATACGCAGTATTTT
>TRBD1|TRBJ2-1|-|TRBV29-1
CSVHRGNEQFF
TGCAGCGTTCACAGGGGGAATGAGCAGTTCTTC
>-|TRBJ2-1|-|TRBV7-9
CASSLSYRGATGNEQFF
TGTGCCAGCAGCTTATCCTATCGGGGGGCCACGGGTAATGAGCAGTTCTTC
>-|TRBJ1-6|-|TRBV5-1
CASSLKLYNSPLHF
TGCGCCAGCAGCTTGAAACTCTATAATTCACCCCTCCACTTT
>-|TRBJ2-1|-|TRBV14
CASSQEYDTHYNEQFF
TGTGCCAGCAGCCAAGAGTACGACACCCACTACAATGAGCAGTTCTTC
>TRBD1|TRBJ1-1|-|TRBV6-5
CASSQGGKGFF
TGTGCCAGCAGTCAGGGGGGTAAAGGTTTCTTT
>-|TRBJ1-1|-|TRBV19
CASTTTENTEAFF
TGTGCCAGCACAACGACAGAGAACACTGAAGCTTTCTTT
>TRBD2|TRBJ2-3|-|TRBV2
CASRRAGGTDTQYF
TGTGCCAGCAGGAGAGCGGGAGGCACAGATACGCAGTATTTT
>-|TRBJ2-2|few|TRBV6-5
CASKGQNTGELFF
TGTGCCAGCAAGGGACAGAACACCGGGGAGCTGTTTTTT